This TCR beta chain was documented in a study of T cells after yellow fever vaccination. TCRdb re-called the 5' RACE reads through MiXCR, storing one row per CDR3 protein. This table holds about 360,000 distinct CDR3 sequences, 6.2% found once. To note about this clonotype: The target antigen is unknown.

Germline V gene sequence: CDR1 MGHRA, CDR2 YSYEKL. The CDR3 consists of 14 residues. Between the trimmed V and J ends, which lost 7 bases and 2 bases, there was a span of 11 bases. Study-level findings and limits: A weaker but faster secondary response was observed, peaking on day 5 versus 15. Reappearance after the booster was seen for most primary-vaccination clones, at more than 95% CD4 and around 90% CD8. The presence of abundant clonotypes contaminating from the bulk population was possible in FACS-sorted repertoires.

The receptor was derived from a man aged 25-45 years who received the YFV17D yellow fever vaccine. The rearrangement joins TRBV4-1 to TRBJ2-2, with a tentative D call TRBD2 (5 bases). Sequencing was performed on PBMCs, taken 5 days after the yellow fever booster vaccination. The CDR3 DNA reads as TGCGCCAGCACCCTTAGCGTCAACACCGGGGAGCTGTTTTTT. Encoded protein: CASTLSVNTGELFF.